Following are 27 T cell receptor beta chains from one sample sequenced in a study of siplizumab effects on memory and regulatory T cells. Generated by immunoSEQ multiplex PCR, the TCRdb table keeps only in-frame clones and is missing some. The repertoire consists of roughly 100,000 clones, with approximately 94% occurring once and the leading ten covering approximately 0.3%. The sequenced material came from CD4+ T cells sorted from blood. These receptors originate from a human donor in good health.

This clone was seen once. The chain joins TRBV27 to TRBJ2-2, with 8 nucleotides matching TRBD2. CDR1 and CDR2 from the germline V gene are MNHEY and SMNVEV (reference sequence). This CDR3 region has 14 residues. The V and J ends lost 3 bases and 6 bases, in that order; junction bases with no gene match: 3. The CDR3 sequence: CASSFREGSGELFF. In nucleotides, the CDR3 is TGTGCCAGCAGTTTTCGGGAGGGTTCCGGGGAGCTGTTTTTT.

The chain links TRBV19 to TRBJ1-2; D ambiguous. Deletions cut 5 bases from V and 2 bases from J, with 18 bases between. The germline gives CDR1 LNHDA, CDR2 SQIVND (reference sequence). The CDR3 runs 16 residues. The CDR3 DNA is TGTGCCAGTAGTGCCCGGGGAGCCCGTTCGAACTATGGCTACACCTTC. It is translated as CASSARGARSNYGYTF.

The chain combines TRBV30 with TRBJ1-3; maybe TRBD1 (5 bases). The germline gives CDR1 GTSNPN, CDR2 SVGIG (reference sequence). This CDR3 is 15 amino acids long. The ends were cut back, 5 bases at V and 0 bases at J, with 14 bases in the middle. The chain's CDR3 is CAWGPDRNSGNTIYF. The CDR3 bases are TGTGCCTGGGGCCCAGACAGAAACTCTGGAAACACCATATATTTT.

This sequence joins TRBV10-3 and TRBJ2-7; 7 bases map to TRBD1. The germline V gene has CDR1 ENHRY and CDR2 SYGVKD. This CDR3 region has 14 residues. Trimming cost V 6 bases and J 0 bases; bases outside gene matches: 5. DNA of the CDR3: TGTGCCATCAGCTCACAGGGGACCTCCTACGAGCAGTACTTC. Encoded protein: CAISSQGTSYEQYF.

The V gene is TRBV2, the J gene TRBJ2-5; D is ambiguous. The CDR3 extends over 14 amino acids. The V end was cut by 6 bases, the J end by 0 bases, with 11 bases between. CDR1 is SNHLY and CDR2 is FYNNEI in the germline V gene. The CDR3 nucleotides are TGTGCCAGCAGGCTTTTTCGGGACCAAGAGACCCAGTACTTC. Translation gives CASRLFRDQETQYF.

CDR3: CASRGDPQGNEQFF. CDR3 DNA: TGCGCCAGCAGGGGAGATCCTCAGGGCAATGAGCAGTTCTTC. V and J are TRBV5-1 and TRBJ2-1; D may correspond to TRBD1 or TRBD2 (5 bases each). Germline V gene lookup returns CDR1 SGHRS and CDR2 YFSETQ. The CDR3 is made up of 14 amino acids. V was clipped by 5 bases and J by 6 bases, with 15 bases between them. The full variable domain, with the rest looked up from reference TRBV5-1 and TRBJ2-1, is KAGVTQTPRYLIKTRGQQVTLSCSPISGHRSVSWYQQTPGQGLQFLFEYFSETQRNKGNFPGRFSGRQFSNSRSEMNVSTLELGDSALYLCASRGDPQGNEQFFGPGTRLTVL.

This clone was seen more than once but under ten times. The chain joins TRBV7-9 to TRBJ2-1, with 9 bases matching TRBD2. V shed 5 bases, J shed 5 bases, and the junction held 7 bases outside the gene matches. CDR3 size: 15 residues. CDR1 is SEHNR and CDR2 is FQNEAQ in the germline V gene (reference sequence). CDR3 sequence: CASSPGLAIDNEQFF. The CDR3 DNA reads TGTGCCAGCAGCCCCGGACTAGCGATCGACAATGAGCAGTTCTTC.

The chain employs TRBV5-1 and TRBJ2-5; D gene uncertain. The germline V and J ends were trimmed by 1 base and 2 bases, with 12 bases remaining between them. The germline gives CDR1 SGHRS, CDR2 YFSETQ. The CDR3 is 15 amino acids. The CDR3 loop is CASSLTTGIQETQYF. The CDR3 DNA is TGCGCCAGCAGCTTGACCACGGGTATTCAAGAGACCCAGTACTTC.

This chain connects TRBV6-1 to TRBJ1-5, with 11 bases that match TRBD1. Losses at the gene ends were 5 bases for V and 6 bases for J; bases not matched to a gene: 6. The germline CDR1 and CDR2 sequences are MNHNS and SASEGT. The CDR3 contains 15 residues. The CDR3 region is CASSRTGGDSQPQHF. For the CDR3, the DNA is TGTGCCAGCAGTCGGACAGGGGGCGATAGTCAGCCCCAGCATTTT.

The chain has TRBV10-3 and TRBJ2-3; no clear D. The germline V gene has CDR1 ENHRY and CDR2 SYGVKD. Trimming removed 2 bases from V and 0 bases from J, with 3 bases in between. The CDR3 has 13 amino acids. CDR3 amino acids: CAISETSTDTQYF. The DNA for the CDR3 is TGTGCCATCAGTGAGACTAGCACAGATACGCAGTATTTT.

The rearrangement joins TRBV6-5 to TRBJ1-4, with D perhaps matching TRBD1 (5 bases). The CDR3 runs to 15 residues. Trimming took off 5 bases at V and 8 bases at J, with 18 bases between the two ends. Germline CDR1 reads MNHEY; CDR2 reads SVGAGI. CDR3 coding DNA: TGTGCCAGCAGTAAGGGGCGGGGCAGGAACGAAAAACTGTTTTTT. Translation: CASSKGRGRNEKLFF.

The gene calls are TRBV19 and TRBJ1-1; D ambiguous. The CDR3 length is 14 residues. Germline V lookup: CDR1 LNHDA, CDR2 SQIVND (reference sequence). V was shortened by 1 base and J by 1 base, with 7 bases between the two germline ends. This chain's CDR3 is CASSIVGPNTEAFF. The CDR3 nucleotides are TGTGCCAGTAGTATAGTTGGGCCGAACACTGAAGCTTTCTTT.

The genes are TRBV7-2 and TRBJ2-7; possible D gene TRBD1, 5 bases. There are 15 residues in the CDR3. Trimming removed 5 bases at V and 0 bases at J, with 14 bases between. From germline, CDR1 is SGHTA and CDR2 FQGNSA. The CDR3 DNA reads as TGTGCCAGCAGCCCGACAGCCATCCTCTCCTACGAGCAGTACTTC. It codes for CASSPTAILSYEQYF.

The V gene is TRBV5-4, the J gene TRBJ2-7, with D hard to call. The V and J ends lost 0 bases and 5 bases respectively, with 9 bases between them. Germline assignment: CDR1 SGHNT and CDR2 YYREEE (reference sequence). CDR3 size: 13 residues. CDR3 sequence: CASSLVPSHEQYF. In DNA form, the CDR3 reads TGTGCCAGCAGCTTGGTTCCGAGCCACGAGCAGTACTTC.

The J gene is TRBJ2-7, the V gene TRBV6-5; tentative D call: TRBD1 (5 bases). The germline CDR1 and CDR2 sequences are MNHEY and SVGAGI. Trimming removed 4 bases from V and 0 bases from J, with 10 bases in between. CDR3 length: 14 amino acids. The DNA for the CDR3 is TGTGCCAGCAGTTCCACAGGATTCTCCTACGAGCAGTACTTC. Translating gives CASSSTGFSYEQYF.

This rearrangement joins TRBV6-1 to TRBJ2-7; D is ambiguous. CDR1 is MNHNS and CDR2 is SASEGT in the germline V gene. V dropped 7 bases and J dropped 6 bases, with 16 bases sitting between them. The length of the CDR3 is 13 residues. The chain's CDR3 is CASNTLRVGEQYF. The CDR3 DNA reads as TGTGCCAGCAACACATTAAGGGTTGGCGAGCAGTACTTC.

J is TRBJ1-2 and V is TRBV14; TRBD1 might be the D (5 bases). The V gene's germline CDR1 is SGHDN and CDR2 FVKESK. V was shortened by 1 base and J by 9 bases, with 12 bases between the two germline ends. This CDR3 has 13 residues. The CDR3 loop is CASSQVRAGSYTF. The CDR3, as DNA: TGTGCCAGCAGCCAAGTCAGGGCCGGGAGCTACACCTTC.

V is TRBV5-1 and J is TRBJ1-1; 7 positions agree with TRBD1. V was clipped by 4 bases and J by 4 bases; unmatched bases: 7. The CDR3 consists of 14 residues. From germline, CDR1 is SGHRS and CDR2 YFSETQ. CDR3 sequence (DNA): TGCGCCAGCAGCCGGGACAGTGCGGCCACTGAAGCTTTCTTT. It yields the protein CASSRDSAATEAFF.

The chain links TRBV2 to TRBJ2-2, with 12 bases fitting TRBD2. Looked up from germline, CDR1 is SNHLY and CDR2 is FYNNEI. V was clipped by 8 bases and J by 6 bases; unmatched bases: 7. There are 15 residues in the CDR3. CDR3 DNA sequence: TGTGCCAGCGCGCCCCGACTAGCGGGAGCCGGGGAGCTGTTTTTT. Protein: CASAPRLAGAGELFF.

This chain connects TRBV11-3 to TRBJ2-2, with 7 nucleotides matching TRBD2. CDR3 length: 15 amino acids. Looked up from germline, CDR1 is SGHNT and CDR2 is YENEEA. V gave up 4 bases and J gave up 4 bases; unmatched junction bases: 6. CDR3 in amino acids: CASSYQRDRTGELFF. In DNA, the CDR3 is TGTGCCAGCAGCTATCAGCGGGACCGCACCGGGGAGCTGTTTTTT.

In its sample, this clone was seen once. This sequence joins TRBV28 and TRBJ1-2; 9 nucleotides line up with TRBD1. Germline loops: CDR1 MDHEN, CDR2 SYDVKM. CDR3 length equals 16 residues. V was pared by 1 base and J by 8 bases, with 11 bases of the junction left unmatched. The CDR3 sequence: CASSLFGLRQGGGYTF. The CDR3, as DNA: TGTGCCAGCAGTTTATTCGGTTTGAGACAGGGGGGAGGCTACACCTTC.

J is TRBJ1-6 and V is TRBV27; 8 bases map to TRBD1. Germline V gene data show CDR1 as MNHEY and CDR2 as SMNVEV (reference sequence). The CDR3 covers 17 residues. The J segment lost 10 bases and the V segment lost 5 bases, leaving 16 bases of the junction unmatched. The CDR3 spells CASSPTPDRQGSSPLHF. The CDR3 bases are TGTGCCAGCAGTCCGACCCCGGACCGACAGGGGTCATCACCCCTCCACTTT.

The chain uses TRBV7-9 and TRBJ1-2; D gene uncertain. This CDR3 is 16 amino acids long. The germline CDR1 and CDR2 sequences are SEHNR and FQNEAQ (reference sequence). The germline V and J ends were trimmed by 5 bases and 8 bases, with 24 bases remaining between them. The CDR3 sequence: CASSPVQKSEYRGYTF. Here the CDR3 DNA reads TGTGCCAGCAGCCCCGTTCAAAAAAGCGAATATAGGGGCTACACCTTC.

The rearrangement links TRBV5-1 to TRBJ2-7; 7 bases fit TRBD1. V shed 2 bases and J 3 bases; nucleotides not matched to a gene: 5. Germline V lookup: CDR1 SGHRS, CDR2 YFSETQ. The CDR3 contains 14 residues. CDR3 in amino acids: CASSLRGGGYEQYF. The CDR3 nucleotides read TGCGCCAGCAGCTTAAGAGGGGGCGGCTACGAGCAGTACTTC.

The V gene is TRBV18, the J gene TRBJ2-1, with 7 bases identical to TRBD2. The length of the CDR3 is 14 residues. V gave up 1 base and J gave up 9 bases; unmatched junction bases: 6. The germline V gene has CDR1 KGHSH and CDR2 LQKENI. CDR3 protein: CASSPLNGEGEQFF. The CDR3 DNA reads TGTGCCAGCTCACCACTGAACGGGGAGGGTGAGCAGTTCTTC.

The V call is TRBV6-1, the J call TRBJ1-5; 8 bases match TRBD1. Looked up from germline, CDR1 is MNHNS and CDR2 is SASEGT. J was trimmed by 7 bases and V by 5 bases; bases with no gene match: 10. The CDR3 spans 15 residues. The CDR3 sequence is CASSSVDRGGQPQHF. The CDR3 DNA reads TGTGCCAGCAGTTCGGTCGACAGGGGAGGGCAGCCCCAGCATTTT.

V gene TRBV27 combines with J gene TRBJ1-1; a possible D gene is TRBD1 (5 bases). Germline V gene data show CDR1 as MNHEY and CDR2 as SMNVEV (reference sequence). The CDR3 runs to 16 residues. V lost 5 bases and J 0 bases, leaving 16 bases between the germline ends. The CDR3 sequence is CASSPRTYSVNTEAFF. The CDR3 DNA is TGTGCCAGCAGTCCCCGGACATATTCAGTGAACACTGAAGCTTTCTTT.